These T cell receptor beta chains were read from a single sample in a study of T cell changes during pregnancy in multiple sclerosis. The protocol was immunoSEQ multiplex PCR, while the TCRdb copy is restricted to in-frame clones and leaves out a portion. Counted here are tens of thousands of clones, 94% occurring once; the ten biggest clones make up roughly 2.5%. Sequences were derived from peripheral blood, sampled in the third trimester of pregnancy. These receptors all stem from a female donor with multiple sclerosis, enrolled in a pregnancy study. Both conserved end residues are part of each CDR3. Fields, in order: V gene, clone size, J gene, D gene, CDR3 DNA, CDR3 protein. A D gene is named only where the DNA matches it firmly. Part of the rows lack a size; the others show once, few, many or a class for expanded clones.

V gene: TRBV5-6
clone size: NA
J gene: TRBJ1-2
D gene: NA
CDR3 DNA: TGTGCCAGCAGCATACTGACAGGCGGAAGCTACACCTTC
CDR3 protein: CASSILTGGSYTF

V gene: TRBV20-1
clone size: NA
J gene: TRBJ1-1
D gene: NA
CDR3 DNA: TGCAGTGGGGCAGACAACACTGAAGCTTTCTTT
CDR3 protein: CSGADNTEAFF

V gene: TRBV15
clone size: NA
J gene: TRBJ2-6
D gene: NA
CDR3 DNA: TGTGCCACCAGCAGAGAAACAGGGACTGGGGCCAACGTCCTGACTTTC
CDR3 protein: CATSRETGTGANVLTF

V gene: TRBV2
clone size: NA
J gene: TRBJ2-7
D gene: TRBD2
CDR3 DNA: TGTGCCGGAGACGCGCTAGCGGGCCGCTACGAGCAGTACTTC
CDR3 protein: CAGDALAGRYEQYF

V gene: TRBV5-1
clone size: NA
J gene: TRBJ1-2
D gene: TRBD1
CDR3 DNA: TGCGCCAGCAGCACCGGGACAGTCTATGGCTACACCTTC
CDR3 protein: CASSTGTVYGYTF

V gene: TRBV2
clone size: NA
J gene: TRBJ2-4
D gene: NA
CDR3 DNA: TGTGCCAGCAGTGTTAAGGGACTAGCCAAAAACATTCAGTACTTC
CDR3 protein: CASSVKGLAKNIQYF

V gene: TRBV15
clone size: NA
J gene: TRBJ1-5
D gene: NA
CDR3 DNA: TGTGCCACCAGCAGAGTCGGTTCAAATCAGCCCCAGCATTTT
CDR3 protein: CATSRVGSNQPQHF

V gene: TRBV21-1
clone size: NA
J gene: TRBJ2-2
D gene: NA
CDR3 DNA: TGTGCCAACTCGAGACTGAACACCGGGGAGCTGTTTTTT
CDR3 protein: CANSRLNTGELFF

V gene: TRBV27
clone size: NA
J gene: TRBJ1-2
D gene: TRBD1
CDR3 DNA: TGTGCCAGCAGTGAAATCAGGGGGCGAAGTGGCTACACCTTC
CDR3 protein: CASSEIRGRSGYTF

V gene: TRBV6-6
clone size: NA
J gene: TRBJ2-5
D gene: NA
CDR3 DNA: TGTGCCAGCAGTTTCAGGGTTTGGGAGACCCAGTACTTC
CDR3 protein: CASSFRVWETQYF

V gene: TRBV29-1
clone size: NA
J gene: TRBJ2-1
D gene: TRBD2
CDR3 DNA: TGCAGCGTTTGCTGTCCTAGCGGGGGGGTAAATGAGCAGTTCTTC
CDR3 protein: CSVCCPSGGVNEQFF

V gene: TRBV4-1
clone size: NA
J gene: TRBJ1-2
D gene: TRBD1
CDR3 DNA: TGCGCCAGCAGCCAAGACGGAAGCGGGACAGGGGCGCGCCTTTTC
CDR3 protein: CASSQDGSGTGARLF

V gene: TRBV5-4
clone size: NA
J gene: TRBJ1-1
D gene: NA
CDR3 DNA: TGTGCCAGCAGCTTGGGACAGGAGATGAACACTGAAGCTTTCTTT
CDR3 protein: CASSLGQEMNTEAFF

V gene: TRBV29-1
clone size: NA
J gene: TRBJ2-1
D gene: TRBD2
CDR3 DNA: TGCAGCGAAGGACTAGCGAGGGGCGGCGAGCAGTTCTTC
CDR3 protein: CSEGLARGGEQFF

V gene: TRBV5-6
clone size: NA
J gene: TRBJ2-1
D gene: NA
CDR3 DNA: TGTGCCAGCAGCTGGGGGCCGTCGTGGCCCCGCTACAATGAGCAGTTCTTC
CDR3 protein: CASSWGPSWPRYNEQFF

V gene: TRBV5-1
clone size: NA
J gene: TRBJ2-7
D gene: TRBD2
CDR3 DNA: TGCGCCAGCAGCAAAGGACTAGCGGGGGGGGTGTCCTACGAGCAGTACTTC
CDR3 protein: CASSKGLAGGVSYEQYF

V gene: TRBV18
clone size: NA
J gene: TRBJ2-5
D gene: NA
CDR3 DNA: TGTGCCAGCTCACCATCTATTACTCACAGGGAGGGATGGGAGACCCAGTACTTC
CDR3 protein: CASSPSITHREGWETQYF

V gene: TRBV4-2
clone size: NA
J gene: TRBJ1-5
D gene: NA
CDR3 DNA: TGTGCCAGCAGCCAAGTGGGGGGATCCCAGCCCCAGCATTTT
CDR3 protein: CASSQVGGSQPQHF

V gene: TRBV13
clone size: NA
J gene: TRBJ2-7
D gene: TRBD1
CDR3 DNA: TGTGCCAGCAGCCGCGGGGCCAACAGGGGGTACTACGAGCAGTACTTC
CDR3 protein: CASSRGANRGYYEQYF

V gene: TRBV9
clone size: NA
J gene: TRBJ1-1
D gene: NA
CDR3 DNA: TGTGCCAGCAGCGTTTCAAGGGCGGGGGACACTGAAGCTTTCTTT
CDR3 protein: CASSVSRAGDTEAFF

V gene: TRBV4-1
clone size: NA
J gene: TRBJ1-1
D gene: NA
CDR3 DNA: TGCGCCAGCAGTGGACAGTACCTCGAGGGCACTGAAGCTTTCTTT
CDR3 protein: CASSGQYLEGTEAFF

V gene: TRBV5-4
clone size: NA
J gene: TRBJ2-7
D gene: TRBD1
CDR3 DNA: TGTGCCAGCAGCCCGAGGACAGGAAGCTCCTACGAGCAGTACTTC
CDR3 protein: CASSPRTGSSYEQYF

V gene: TRBV7-9
clone size: NA
J gene: TRBJ2-7
D gene: NA
CDR3 DNA: TGTGCCAGCAGCATCGACAAGGCCTCTTACGAGCAGTACTTC
CDR3 protein: CASSIDKASYEQYF

V gene: TRBV18
clone size: once
J gene: TRBJ2-7
D gene: TRBD2
CDR3 DNA: TGTGCCAGCTCACCACCCGCGGGGGGGAACTACGAGCAGTACTTC
CDR3 protein: CASSPPAGGNYEQYF

V gene: TRBV6-5
clone size: NA
J gene: TRBJ1-1
D gene: NA
CDR3 DNA: TGTGCCAGCAGTTACTACGGGGTTACTGAAGCTTTCTTT
CDR3 protein: CASSYYGVTEAFF

V gene: TRBV6-5
clone size: few
J gene: TRBJ1-2
D gene: NA
CDR3 DNA: TGTGCCAGCAGTCCGGCAGGCCAAAGCTATGGCTACACCTTC
CDR3 protein: CASSPAGQSYGYTF

V gene: TRBV20-1
clone size: NA
J gene: TRBJ2-7
D gene: NA
CDR3 DNA: TGCAGTGCTTCTCCGGGCTACGAGCAGTACTTC
CDR3 protein: CSASPGYEQYF

V gene: TRBV9
clone size: NA
J gene: TRBJ2-5
D gene: TRBD2
CDR3 DNA: TGTGCCAGCAGCGTTCCGGGACTAGCGGGGCCGGAGACCCAGTACTTC
CDR3 protein: CASSVPGLAGPETQYF

V gene: TRBV19
clone size: NA
J gene: TRBJ1-6
D gene: TRBD1
CDR3 DNA: TGTGCCAGTACCGACAGGGTAGCCTATAATTCACCCCTCCACTTT
CDR3 protein: CASTDRVAYNSPLHF

V gene: TRBV5-6
clone size: NA
J gene: TRBJ2-5
D gene: TRBD2
CDR3 DNA: TGTGCCAGCAGCTTGGTCGGCGGGGGAGAGACCCAGTACTTC
CDR3 protein: CASSLVGGGETQYF

V gene: TRBV6-5
clone size: NA
J gene: TRBJ1-5
D gene: NA
CDR3 DNA: TGTGCCAGCAGAGCGACGGGCAATCAGCCCCAGCATTTT
CDR3 protein: CASRATGNQPQHF